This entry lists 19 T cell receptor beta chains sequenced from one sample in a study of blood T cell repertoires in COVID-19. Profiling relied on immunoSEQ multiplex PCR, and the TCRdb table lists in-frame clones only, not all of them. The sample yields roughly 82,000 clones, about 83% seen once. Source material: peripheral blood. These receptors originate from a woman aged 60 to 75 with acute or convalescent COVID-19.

The CDR3 loop reads CASSVGTGTYEQYF. Written as DNA, the CDR3 is TGTGCCAGCAGCGTAGGGACTGGGACCTACGAGCAGTACTTC. The chain links TRBV7-9 to TRBJ2-7, with D maybe TRBD2 (6 bases). The CDR3 runs to 14 residues. Trimming removed 5 bases from V and 2 bases from J, with 13 bases in between. Germline CDR1 SEHNR, CDR2 FQNEAQ (reference sequence). Looking up the rest from reference TRBV7-9 and TRBJ2-7 gives the full variable domain: DTGVSQNPRHKITKRGQNVTFRCDPISEHNRLYWYRQTLGQGPEFLTYFQNEAQLEKSRLLSDRFSAERPKGSFSTLEIQRTEQGDSAMYLCASSVGTGTYEQYFGPGTRLTVT.

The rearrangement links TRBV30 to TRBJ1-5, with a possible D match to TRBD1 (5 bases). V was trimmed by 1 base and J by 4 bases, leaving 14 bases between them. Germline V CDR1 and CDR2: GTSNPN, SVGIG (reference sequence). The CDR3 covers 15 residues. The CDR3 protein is CAWSAGTLDNQPQHF. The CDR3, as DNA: TGTGCCTGGAGTGCCGGGACTCTCGATAATCAGCCCCAGCATTTT.

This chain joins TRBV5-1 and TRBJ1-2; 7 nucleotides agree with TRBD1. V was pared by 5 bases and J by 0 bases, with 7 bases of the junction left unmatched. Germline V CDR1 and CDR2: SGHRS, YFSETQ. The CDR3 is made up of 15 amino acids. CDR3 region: CASRGDSGANYGYTF. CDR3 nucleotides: TGCGCCAGCAGAGGGGACAGCGGAGCTAACTATGGCTACACCTTC. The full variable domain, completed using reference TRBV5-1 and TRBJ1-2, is KAGVTQTPRYLIKTRGQQVTLSCSPISGHRSVSWYQQTPGQGLQFLFEYFSETQRNKGNFPGRFSGRQFSNSRSEMNVSTLELGDSALYLCASRGDSGANYGYTFGSGTRLTVV.

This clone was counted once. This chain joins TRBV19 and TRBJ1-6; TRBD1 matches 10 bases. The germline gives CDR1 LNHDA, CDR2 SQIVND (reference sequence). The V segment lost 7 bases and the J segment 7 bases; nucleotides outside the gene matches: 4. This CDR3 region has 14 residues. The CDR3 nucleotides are TGTGCCAGTATCCGGACAGGGGGGAATTCACCCCTCCACTTT. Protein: CASIRTGGNSPLHF.

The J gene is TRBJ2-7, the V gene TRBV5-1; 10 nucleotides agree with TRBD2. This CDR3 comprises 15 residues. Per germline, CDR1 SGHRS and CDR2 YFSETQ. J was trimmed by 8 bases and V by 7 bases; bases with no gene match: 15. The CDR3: CASLPEPGLASKQYF. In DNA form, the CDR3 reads TGCGCCAGCCTACCCGAACCGGGACTAGCGAGTAAGCAGTACTTC.

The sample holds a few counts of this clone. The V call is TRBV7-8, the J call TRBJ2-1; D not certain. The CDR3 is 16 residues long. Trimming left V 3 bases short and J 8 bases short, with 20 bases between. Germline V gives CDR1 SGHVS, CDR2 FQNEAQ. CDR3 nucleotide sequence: TGTGCCAGCAGCTTCATAGACGTGGGCTTCCCGGATGAGCAGTTCTTC. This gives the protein CASSFIDVGFPDEQFF.

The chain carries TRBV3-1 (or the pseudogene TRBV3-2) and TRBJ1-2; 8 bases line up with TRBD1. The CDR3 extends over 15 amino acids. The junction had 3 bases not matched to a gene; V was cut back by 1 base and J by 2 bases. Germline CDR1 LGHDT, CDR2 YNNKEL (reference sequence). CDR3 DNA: TGTGCCAGCAGCCAAGGACAGGGGAAGAACTATGGCTACACCTTC. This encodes CASSQGQGKNYGYTF.

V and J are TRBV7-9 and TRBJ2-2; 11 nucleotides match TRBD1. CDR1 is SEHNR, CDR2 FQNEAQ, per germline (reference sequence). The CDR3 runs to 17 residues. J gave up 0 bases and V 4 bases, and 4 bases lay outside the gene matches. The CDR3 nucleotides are TGTGCCAGCAGCTCTGGGACAGGGGGTTCGAACACCGGGGAGCTGTTTTTT. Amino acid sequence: CASSSGTGGSNTGELFF.

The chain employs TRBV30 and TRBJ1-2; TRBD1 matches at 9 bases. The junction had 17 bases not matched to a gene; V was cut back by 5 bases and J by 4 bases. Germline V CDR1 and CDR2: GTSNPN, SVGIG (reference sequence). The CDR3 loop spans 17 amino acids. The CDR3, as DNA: TGTGCCTGGGAGGGAGTATCCGGACAGGGGTTGACCTATGGCTACACCTTC. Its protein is CAWEGVSGQGLTYGYTF.

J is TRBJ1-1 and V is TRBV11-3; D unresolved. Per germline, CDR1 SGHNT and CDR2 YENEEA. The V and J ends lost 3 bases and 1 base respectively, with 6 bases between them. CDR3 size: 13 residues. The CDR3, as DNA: TGTGCCAGCAGCTTTACAAAGAACACTGAAGCTTTCTTT. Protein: CASSFTKNTEAFF.

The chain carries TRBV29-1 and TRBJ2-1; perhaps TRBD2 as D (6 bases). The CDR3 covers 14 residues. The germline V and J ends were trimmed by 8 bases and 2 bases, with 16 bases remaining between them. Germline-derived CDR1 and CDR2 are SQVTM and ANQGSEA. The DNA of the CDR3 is TGCAGCCTATTTGGAGGGACCACCTACAATGAGCAGTTCTTC. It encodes CSLFGGTTYNEQFF.

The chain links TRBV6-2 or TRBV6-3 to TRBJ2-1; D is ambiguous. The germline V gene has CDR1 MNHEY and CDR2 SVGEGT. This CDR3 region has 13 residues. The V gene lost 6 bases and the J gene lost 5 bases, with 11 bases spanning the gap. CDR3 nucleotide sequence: TGTGCCAGCAGCCCCGGGTCTCACAATGAGCAGTTCTTC. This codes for CASSPGSHNEQFF.

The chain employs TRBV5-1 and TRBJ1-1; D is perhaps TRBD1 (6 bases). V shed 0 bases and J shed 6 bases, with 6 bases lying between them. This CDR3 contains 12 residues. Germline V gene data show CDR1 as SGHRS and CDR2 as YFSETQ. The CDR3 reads CASSLEGAEAFF. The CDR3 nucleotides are TGCGCCAGCAGCTTGGAGGGGGCTGAAGCTTTCTTT.

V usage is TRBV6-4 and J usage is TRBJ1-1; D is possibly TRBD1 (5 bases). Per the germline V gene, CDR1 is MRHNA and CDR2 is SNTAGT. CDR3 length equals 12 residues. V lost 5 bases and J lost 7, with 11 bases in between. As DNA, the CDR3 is TGTGCCAGCAGTCCCAGGACAAATGAAGCTTTCTTT. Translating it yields CASSPRTNEAFF.

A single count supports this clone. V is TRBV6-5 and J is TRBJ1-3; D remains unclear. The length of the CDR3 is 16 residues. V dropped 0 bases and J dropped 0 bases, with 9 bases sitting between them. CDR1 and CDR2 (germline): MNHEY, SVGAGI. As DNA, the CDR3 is TGTGCCAGCAGTTACTCTAAGCCCGGCTCTGGAAACACCATATATTTT. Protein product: CASSYSKPGSGNTIYF.

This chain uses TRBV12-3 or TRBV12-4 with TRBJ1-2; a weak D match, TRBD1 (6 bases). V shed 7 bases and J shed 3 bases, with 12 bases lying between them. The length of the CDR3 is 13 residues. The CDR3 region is CASTPDSDYGYTF. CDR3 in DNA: TGTGCCAGCACCCCGGACAGCGACTATGGCTACACCTTC.

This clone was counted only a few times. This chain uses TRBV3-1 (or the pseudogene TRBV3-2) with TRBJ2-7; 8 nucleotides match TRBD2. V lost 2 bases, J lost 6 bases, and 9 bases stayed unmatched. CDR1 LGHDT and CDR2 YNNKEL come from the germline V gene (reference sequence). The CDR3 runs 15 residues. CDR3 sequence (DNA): TGTGCCAGCAGCCAACCGGGCGGGGGGTGGAGCGAGCAGTACTTC. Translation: CASSQPGGGWSEQYF.

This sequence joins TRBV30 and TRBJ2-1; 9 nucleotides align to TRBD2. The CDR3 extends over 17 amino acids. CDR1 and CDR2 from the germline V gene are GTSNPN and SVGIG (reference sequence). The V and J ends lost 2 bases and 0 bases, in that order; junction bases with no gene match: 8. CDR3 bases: TGTGCCTGGAGTCCGGTAGCGGGAGATAGCTCCTACAATGAGCAGTTCTTC. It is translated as CAWSPVAGDSSYNEQFF.

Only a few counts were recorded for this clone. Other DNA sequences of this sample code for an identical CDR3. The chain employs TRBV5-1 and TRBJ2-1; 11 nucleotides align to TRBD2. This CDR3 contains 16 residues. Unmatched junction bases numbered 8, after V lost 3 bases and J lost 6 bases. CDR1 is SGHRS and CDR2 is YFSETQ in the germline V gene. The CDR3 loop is CASSSVAGGPSNEQFF. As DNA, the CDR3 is TGCGCCAGCAGCTCCGTAGCGGGAGGGCCGAGCAATGAGCAGTTCTTC.